The present TCR beta chain was sequenced within a study of metastatic and nonmetastatic thyroid tumors. Turning to the study itself: Repertoire comparison spanned blood and tumor or nodule tissue of malignant and benign thyroid patients.

The study's findings and limits: Patients with malignant thyroid tumors reportedly had significantly higher TCR beta diversity than those with benign nodules, in blood and tumor.

Study processing details: The authors used CDR3 differences across clinicopathological groups to build a distant-metastasis classifier for papillary thyroid cancer. TCRdb reprocessed the PCR reads via MiXCR. What appears here as the V and J calls and clone size reflects TCRdb's work, not the paper's. The data hold roughly 14,000 clones, with 30% to 40% observed a single time. Each patient came to thyroid surgery without any prior treatment (of any kind). This clone was seen repeatedly, ten times or more. Its target is not known. Given a much more abundant clone one base away, this may be a read error. The identical CDR3 is also encoded by other nucleotide sequences in the sample. The V and J ends lost 5 bases and 13 bases respectively, with 9 bases between them. CDR1 SNHLY and CDR2 FYNNEI come from the germline V gene. The CDR3 extends over 11 amino acids.

This sequence joins TRBV2 and TRBJ1-6; D call uncertain. Sequenced input: blood. The sequence came from a female donor with papillary thyroid cancer or a benign thyroid nodule (not recorded which). Some clones in this sample may be carry-over from other donors' samples. As DNA, the CDR3 is TGTGCCAGCAGTCGCAAGTCGCCCCTCCACTTT. This translates into CASSRKSPLHF.